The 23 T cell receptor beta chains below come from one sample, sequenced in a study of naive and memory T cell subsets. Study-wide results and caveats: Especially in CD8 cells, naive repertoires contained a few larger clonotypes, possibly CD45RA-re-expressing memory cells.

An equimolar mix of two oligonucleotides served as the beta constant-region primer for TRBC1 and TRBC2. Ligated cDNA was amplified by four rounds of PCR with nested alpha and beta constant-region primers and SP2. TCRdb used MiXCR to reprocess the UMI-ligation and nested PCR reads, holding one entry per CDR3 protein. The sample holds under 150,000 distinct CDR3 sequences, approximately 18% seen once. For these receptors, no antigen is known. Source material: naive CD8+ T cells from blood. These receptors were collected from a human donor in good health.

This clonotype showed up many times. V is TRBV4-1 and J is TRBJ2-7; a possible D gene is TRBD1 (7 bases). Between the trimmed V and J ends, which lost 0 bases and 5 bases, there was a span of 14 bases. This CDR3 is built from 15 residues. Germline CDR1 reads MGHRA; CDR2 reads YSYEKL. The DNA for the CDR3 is TGCGCCAGCAGCCAAGATCCTGGGGGGACAGACGAGCAGTACTTC. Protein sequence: CASSQDPGGTDEQYF.

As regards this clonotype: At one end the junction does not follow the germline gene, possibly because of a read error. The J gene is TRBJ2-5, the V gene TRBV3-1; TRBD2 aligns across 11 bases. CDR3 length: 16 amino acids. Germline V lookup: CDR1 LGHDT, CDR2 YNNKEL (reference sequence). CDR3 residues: CASRQDWLAGGETQYF. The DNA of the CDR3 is TGTGCCAGCAGACAAGATTGGCTAGCGGGAGGAGAGACCCAGTACTTC.

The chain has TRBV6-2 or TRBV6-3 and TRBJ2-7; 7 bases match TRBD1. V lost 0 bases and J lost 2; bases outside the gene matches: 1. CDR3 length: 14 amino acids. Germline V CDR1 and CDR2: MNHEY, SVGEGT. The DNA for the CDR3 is TGTGCCAGCAGTTACTCGGGACAGCCCTACGAGCAGTACTTC. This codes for CASSYSGQPYEQYF.

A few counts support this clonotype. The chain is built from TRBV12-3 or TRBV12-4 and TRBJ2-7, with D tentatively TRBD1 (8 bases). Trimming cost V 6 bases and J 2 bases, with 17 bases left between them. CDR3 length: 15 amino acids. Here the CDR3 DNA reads TGTGCCAGCAGCTCCACAGGGGGGGCGACCTACGAGCAGTACTTC. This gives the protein CASSSTGGATYEQYF.

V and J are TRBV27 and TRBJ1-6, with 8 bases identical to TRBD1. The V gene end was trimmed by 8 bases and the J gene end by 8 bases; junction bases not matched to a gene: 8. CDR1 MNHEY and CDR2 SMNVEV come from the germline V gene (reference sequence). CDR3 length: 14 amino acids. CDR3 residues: CASSATGVYSPLHF. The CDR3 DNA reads TGTGCCAGCTCAGCGACAGGGGTTTATTCACCCCTCCACTTT.

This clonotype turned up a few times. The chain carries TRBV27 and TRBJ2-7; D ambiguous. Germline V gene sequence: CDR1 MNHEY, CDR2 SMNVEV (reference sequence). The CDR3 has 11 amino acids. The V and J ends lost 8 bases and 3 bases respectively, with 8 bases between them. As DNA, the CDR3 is TGTGCCAGCGGTTACTTCTACGAGCAGTACTTC. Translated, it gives CASGYFYEQYF.

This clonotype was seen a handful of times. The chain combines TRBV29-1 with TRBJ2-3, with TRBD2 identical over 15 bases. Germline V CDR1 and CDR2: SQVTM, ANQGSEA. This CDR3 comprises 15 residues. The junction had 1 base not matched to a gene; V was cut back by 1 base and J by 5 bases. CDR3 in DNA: TGCAGCGTTGAAGGGACTAGCGGGGGGGGAGATACGCAGTATTTT. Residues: CSVEGTSGGGDTQYF.

The chain's CDR3 is CASSLRTGRDSTDTQYF. In nucleotides, the CDR3 is TGTGCCAGCAGCCTACGGACAGGGCGGGATAGCACAGATACGCAGTATTTT. The chain joins TRBV7-2 to TRBJ2-3, with 8 bases fitting TRBD1. This CDR3 has 17 residues. Per the germline V gene, CDR1 is SGHTA and CDR2 is FQGNSA. With 5 bases clipped from V and 0 bases from J, the junction kept 10 bases outside the gene matches.

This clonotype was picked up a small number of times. CDR3 loop: CSVVLAGVEETQYF. The CDR3 coding sequence is TGCAGCGTTGTACTAGCGGGAGTCGAAGAGACCCAGTACTTC. The chain combines TRBV29-1 with TRBJ2-5; 11 positions match TRBD2. CDR1 is SQVTM and CDR2 is ANQGSEA in the germline V gene. V was clipped by 4 bases and J by 3 bases; unmatched bases: 4. The CDR3 is 14 residues long.

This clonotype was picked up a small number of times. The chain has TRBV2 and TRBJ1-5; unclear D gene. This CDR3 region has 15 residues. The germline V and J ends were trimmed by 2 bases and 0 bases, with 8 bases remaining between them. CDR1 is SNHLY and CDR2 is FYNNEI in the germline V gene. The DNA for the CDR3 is TGTGCCAGCAGTGAAACACCTTATAGCAATCAGCCCCAGCATTTT. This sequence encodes CASSETPYSNQPQHF.

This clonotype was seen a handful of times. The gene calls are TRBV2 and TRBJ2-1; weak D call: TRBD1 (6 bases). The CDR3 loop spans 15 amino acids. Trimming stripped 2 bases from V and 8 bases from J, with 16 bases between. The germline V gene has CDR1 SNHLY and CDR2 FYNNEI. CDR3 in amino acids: CASSEPPAGVDEQFF. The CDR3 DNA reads TGTGCCAGCAGTGAACCGCCGGCAGGGGTGGATGAGCAGTTCTTC. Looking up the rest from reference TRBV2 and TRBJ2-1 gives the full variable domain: EPEVTQTPSHQVTQMGQEVILRCVPISNHLYFYWYRQILGQKVEFLVSFYNNEISEKSEIFDDQFSVERPDGSNFTLKIRSTKLEDSAMYFCASSEPPAGVDEQFFGPGTRLTVL.

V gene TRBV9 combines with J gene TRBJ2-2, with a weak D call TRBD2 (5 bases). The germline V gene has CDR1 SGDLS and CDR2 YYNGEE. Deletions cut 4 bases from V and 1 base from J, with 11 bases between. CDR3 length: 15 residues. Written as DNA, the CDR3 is TGTGCCAGCAGCACACCCAGCGGGAACACCGGGGAGCTGTTTTTT. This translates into CASSTPSGNTGELFF.

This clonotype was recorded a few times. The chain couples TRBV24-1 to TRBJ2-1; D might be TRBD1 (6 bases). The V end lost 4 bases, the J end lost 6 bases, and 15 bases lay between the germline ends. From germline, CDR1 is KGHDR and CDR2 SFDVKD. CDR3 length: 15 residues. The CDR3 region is CATSDSTGTRNEQFF. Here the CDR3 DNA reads TGTGCCACCAGTGACTCAACAGGGACCCGCAATGAGCAGTTCTTC.

CDR3 protein: CASSYTGVNQPQHF. The CDR3 DNA reads TGTGCCAGCAGTTACACCGGGGTGAATCAGCCCCAGCATTTT. The chain joins TRBV6-5 to TRBJ1-5; D is undetermined. The germline V gene has CDR1 MNHEY and CDR2 SVGAGI. Trimming took off 2 bases at V and 4 bases at J, with 9 bases between the two ends. CDR3 length equals 14 residues.

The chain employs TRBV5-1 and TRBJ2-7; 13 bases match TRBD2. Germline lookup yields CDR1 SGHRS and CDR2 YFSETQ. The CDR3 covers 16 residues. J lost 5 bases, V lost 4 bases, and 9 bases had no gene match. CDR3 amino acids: CASSERTSGSFDEQYF. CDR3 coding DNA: TGCGCCAGCAGCGAGAGGACTAGCGGGAGCTTTGACGAGCAGTACTTC.

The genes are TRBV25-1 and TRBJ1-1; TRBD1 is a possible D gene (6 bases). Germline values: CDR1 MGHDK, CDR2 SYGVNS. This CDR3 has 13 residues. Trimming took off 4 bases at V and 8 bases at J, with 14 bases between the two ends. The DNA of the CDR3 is TGTGCCAGCAGTGGATATATACAGGGAGAAGCTTTCTTT. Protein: CASSGYIQGEAFF. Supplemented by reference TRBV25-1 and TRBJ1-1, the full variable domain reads EADIYQTPRYLVIGTGKKITLECSQTMGHDKMYWYQQDPGMELHLIHYSYGVNSTEKGDLSSESTVSRIRTEHFPLTLESARPSHTSQYLCASSGYIQGEAFFGQGTRLTVV.

The CDR3 DNA follows: TGTGCCAGCAGCGACCCGGGACCCTTCCAAGGGCCCCAGCATTTT. Its protein product is CASSDPGPFQGPQHF. The rearrangement joins TRBV28 to TRBJ1-5; a possible D gene is TRBD1 (5 bases). Germline V lookup: CDR1 MDHEN, CDR2 SYDVKM. CDR3 length equals 15 residues. V was pared by 6 bases and J by 9 bases, with 21 bases between.

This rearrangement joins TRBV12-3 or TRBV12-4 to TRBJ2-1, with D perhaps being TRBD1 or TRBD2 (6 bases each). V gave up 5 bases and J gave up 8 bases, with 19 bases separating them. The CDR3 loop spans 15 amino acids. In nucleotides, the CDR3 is TGTGCCAGCAGTCCCTTGGCGGGACAAGGACATGAGCAGTTCTTC. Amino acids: CASSPLAGQGHEQFF.

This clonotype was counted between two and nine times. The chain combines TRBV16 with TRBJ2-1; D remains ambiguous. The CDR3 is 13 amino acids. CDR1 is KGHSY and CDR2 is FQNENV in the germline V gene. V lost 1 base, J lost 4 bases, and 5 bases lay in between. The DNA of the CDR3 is TGTGCCAGCAGCCAATTCCAATACAATGAGCAGTTCTTC. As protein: CASSQFQYNEQFF.

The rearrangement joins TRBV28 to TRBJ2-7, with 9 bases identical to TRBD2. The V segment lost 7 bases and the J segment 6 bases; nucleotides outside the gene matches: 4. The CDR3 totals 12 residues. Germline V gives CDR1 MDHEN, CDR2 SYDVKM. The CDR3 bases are TGTGCCAGCAAGGGGACTAGCATCGAGCAGTACTTC. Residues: CASKGTSIEQYF.

The CDR3 DNA reads as TGCAGCGTTGGAACCCTTCCGATGAAGTGGACAGGAAAGGGAGAGCAGTACTTC. This sequence encodes CSVGTLPMKWTGKGEQYF. The chain has TRBV29-1 and TRBJ2-7, with 7 bases aligning to TRBD1. V shed 4 bases and J 7 bases; nucleotides not matched to a gene: 25. This CDR3 comprises 18 residues. Germline CDR1 reads SQVTM; CDR2 reads ANQGSEA.

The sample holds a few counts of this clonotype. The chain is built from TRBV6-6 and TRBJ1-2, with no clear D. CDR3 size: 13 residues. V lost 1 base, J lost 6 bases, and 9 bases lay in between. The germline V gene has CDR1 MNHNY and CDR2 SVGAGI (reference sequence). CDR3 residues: CASSYLSGDGYTF. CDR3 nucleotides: TGTGCCAGCAGTTACTTGTCCGGGGATGGCTACACCTTC.

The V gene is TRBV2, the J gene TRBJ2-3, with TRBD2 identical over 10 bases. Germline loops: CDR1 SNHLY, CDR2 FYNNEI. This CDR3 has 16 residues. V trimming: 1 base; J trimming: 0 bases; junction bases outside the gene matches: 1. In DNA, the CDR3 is TGTGCCAGCAGTGAAGTGACTAGCGGGAGCACAGATACGCAGTATTTT. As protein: CASSEVTSGSTDTQYF. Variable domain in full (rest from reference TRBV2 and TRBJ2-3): EPEVTQTPSHQVTQMGQEVILRCVPISNHLYFYWYRQILGQKVEFLVSFYNNEISEKSEIFDDQFSVERPDGSNFTLKIRSTKLEDSAMYFCASSEVTSGSTDTQYFGPGTRLTVL.